The 3 T cell receptor beta chains below all came from one sample that was sequenced in a study of shared clonotypes between healthy human individuals. The naive CD8 fraction comprised CD45RO-negative cells positively selected for CCR7 and excluded terminally differentiated effector memory CD45RA+ cells. Data came from immunoSEQ multiplex PCR; TCRdb stores just in-frame clones and leaves some out. The sample shows around 1.9 million clones, approximately 94% of them seen only once. The sample was naive CD8+ T cells from PBMCs. The source is a man younger than 30 in good health. Some clones in this sample may be carry-over from other donors' samples.

This clone is a singleton in its sample. V gene TRBV19 combines with J gene TRBJ1-4, with D uncertain. V lost 0 bases and J 0 bases, leaving 17 bases between the germline ends. CDR3 length: 19 amino acids. CDR1 LNHDA and CDR2 SQIVND come from the germline V gene (reference sequence). The CDR3 nucleotides read TGTGCCAGTAGTATAGATTTTGAGACGGATGCTCCAACTAATGAAAAACTGTTTTTT. This gives the protein CASSIDFETDAPTNEKLFF.

The gene calls are TRBV5-5 and TRBJ2-7; no reliable D call. Germline V CDR1 and CDR2: SGHKS, YYEKEE (reference sequence). V lost 4 bases and J 2 bases, leaving 13 bases between the germline ends. This CDR3 has 14 amino acids. The CDR3 here is CASSPGPQPYEQYF. The CDR3 DNA sequence: TGTGCCAGCAGCCCTGGACCACAGCCCTACGAGCAGTACTTC.

V usage is TRBV27 and J usage is TRBJ1-1; maybe TRBD1 (5 bases). The V gene's germline CDR1 is MNHEY and CDR2 SMNVEV (reference sequence). The CDR3 spans 14 residues. The V and J ends lost 7 bases and 1 base respectively, with 13 bases between them. This chain's CDR3 is CASMTRDGNTEAFF. In nucleotides, the CDR3 is TGTGCCAGCATGACCCGGGACGGGAACACTGAAGCTTTCTTT.